These 9 T cell receptor beta chains were all obtained from the same sample, sequenced in a study of shared clonotypes between healthy human individuals. This table comes from immunoSEQ multiplex PCR, and its TCRdb copy is limited to in-frame clones, with some not included. The sample shows 950,000 to 1,100,000 clones, 75% of them seen only once. Sequencing used memory CD4+ T cells sorted from blood. The subset: CD45RA-negative fraction. The source is a man younger than 30 in good health.

This clone was found many times. The chain recombines TRBV25-1 with TRBJ1-1; no reliable D call. The V gene's germline CDR1 is MGHDK and CDR2 SYGVNS. Trimming took 2 bases from V and 5 from J, leaving 12 bases between them. This CDR3 region has 14 residues. This chain's CDR3 is CASSETDLRTEAFF. DNA for the CDR3: TGTGCCAGCAGTGAAACGGACCTCAGGACTGAAGCTTTCTTT.

J is TRBJ2-5 and V is TRBV4-1; no reliable D call. The length of the CDR3 is 15 residues. Germline values: CDR1 MGHRA, CDR2 YSYEKL. Trimming removed 0 bases from V and 2 bases from J, with 10 bases in between. CDR3: CASSQDPAAQETQYF. The CDR3 DNA reads as TGCGCCAGCAGCCAAGATCCGGCGGCTCAAGAGACCCAGTACTTC.

This clone was observed at least ten times. V and J are TRBV6-5 and TRBJ2-3, with D possibly being TRBD2 (6 bases). CDR3 size: 13 residues. CDR1 and CDR2 (germline): MNHEY, SVGAGI. V lost 0 bases and J 11 bases, leaving 12 bases between the germline ends. CDR3 bases: TGTGCCAGCAGTTACTCGGGGACTCCAGAGCAGTATTTT. Translation: CASSYSGTPEQYF.

The genes are TRBV7-2 and TRBJ2-6, with no clear D. Germline CDR1 reads SGHTA; CDR2 reads FQGNSA. The CDR3 extends over 16 amino acids. Trimming stripped 3 bases from V and 0 bases from J, with 9 bases between. The CDR3 DNA follows: TGTGCCAGCAGCTTGAACCCCAGCTCTGGGGCCAACGTCCTGACTTTC. Its translation is CASSLNPSSGANVLTF.

The chain uses TRBV7-6 and TRBJ2-2; 10 bases fit TRBD1. The CDR3 contains 16 residues. The V and J ends lost 5 bases and 4 bases, in that order; junction bases with no gene match: 7. Looked up from germline, CDR1 is SGHVS and CDR2 is FNYEAQ. CDR3 region: CASSGRTGGGTGELFF. The CDR3 DNA is TGTGCCAGCAGCGGCCGGACAGGGGGTGGCACCGGGGAGCTGTTTTTT.

The rearrangement uses TRBV6-5 and TRBJ2-1; perhaps TRBD2 as D (6 bases). Germline-derived CDR1 and CDR2 are MNHEY and SVGAGI. The CDR3 totals 15 residues. With 6 bases removed from V and 8 bases from J, the gap between germline ends came to 20 bases. The CDR3 DNA reads as TGTGCCAGCAGACTTGGACTATCCGGTACCTATGAGCAGTTCTTC. It yields the protein CASRLGLSGTYEQFF.

This chain links TRBV9 with TRBJ1-1; D is undetermined. V lost 3 bases and J 4 bases, leaving 10 bases between the germline ends. The CDR3 spans 13 residues. Germline CDR1 is SGDLS and CDR2 is YYNGEE. The CDR3 loop is CASSGTVGTEAFF. The CDR3 nucleotides read TGTGCCAGCAGCGGTACTGTAGGCACTGAAGCTTTCTTT. The whole variable domain, filled in from reference TRBV9 and TRBJ1-1, reads DSGVTQTPKHLITATGQRVTLRCSPRSGDLSVYWYQQSLDQGLQFLIQYYNGEERAKGNILERFSAQQFPDLHSELNLSSLELGDSALYFCASSGTVGTEAFFGQGTRLTVV.

V usage is TRBV30 and J usage is TRBJ1-5, with TRBD1 matching over 7 bases. V trimming: 0 bases; J trimming: 0 bases; junction bases outside the gene matches: 8. The CDR3 length is 17 residues. Per germline, CDR1 GTSNPN and CDR2 SVGIG (reference sequence). The CDR3 loop reads CAWSVRQGGNSNQPQHF. DNA of the CDR3: TGTGCCTGGAGTGTACGGCAGGGGGGAAATAGCAATCAGCCCCAGCATTTT.

The gene calls are TRBV18 and TRBJ1-1; 7 nucleotides align to TRBD1. Trimming removed 8 bases from V and 8 bases from J; junction bases left unmatched: 8. Germline values: CDR1 KGHSH, CDR2 LQKENI. CDR3 size: 12 residues. The CDR3 DNA sequence: TGTGCCAGCAGAAGTCAGACAGGGGAAGCTTTCTTT. It yields the protein CASRSQTGEAFF.